This T cell receptor beta chain was identified in a study of blood T cell repertoires in COVID-19. Study background: Samples taken during acute and convalescent COVID-19 were collected in the United States, Italy and Spain. The cDNA or gDNA used as material had been derived from T cells, B-cell-depleted T cells, or PBMCs.

Before being deemed recovered, Cohort 3 donors had two negative PCRs, clearance, or symptom resolution. Sequencing used immunoSEQ multiplex PCR; TCRdb keeps in-frame clones, though not all of them. Seen here are about 390,000 clones, 85% to 90% observed once, and the top ten hold around 9.3%. The CDR3 runs 14 residues. V shed 1 base and J shed 2 bases, with 7 bases lying between them. Germline V lookup: CDR1 LNHNV, CDR2 YYDKDF (reference sequence). The clonotype originates from a woman between 50 and 59 years old who had recovered from COVID-19. This chain links TRBV15 with TRBJ2-3; D possibly corresponds to TRBD2 (6 bases). The sequencing input was PBMCs or T cells enriched from blood (not recorded which). CDR3 bases: TGTGCCACCAGCAGAGGCGGGATCACAGATACGCAGTATTTT. Protein product: CATSRGGITDTQYF.